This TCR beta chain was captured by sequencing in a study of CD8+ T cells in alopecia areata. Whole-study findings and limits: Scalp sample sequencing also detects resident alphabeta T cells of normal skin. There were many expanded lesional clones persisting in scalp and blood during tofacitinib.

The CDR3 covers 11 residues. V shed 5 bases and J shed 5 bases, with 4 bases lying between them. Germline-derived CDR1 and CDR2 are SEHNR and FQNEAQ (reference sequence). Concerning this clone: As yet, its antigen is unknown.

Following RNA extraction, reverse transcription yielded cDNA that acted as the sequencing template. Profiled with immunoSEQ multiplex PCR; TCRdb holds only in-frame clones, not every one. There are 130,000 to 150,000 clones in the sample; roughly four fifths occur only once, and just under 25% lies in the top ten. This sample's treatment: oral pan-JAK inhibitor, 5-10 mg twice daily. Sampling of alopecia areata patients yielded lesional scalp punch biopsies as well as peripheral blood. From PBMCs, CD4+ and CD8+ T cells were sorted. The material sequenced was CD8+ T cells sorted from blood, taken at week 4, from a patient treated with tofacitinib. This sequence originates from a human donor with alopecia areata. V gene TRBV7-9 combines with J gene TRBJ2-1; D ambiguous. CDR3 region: CASSANNEQFF. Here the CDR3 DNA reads TGTGCCAGCAGCGCAAACAATGAGCAGTTCTTC.